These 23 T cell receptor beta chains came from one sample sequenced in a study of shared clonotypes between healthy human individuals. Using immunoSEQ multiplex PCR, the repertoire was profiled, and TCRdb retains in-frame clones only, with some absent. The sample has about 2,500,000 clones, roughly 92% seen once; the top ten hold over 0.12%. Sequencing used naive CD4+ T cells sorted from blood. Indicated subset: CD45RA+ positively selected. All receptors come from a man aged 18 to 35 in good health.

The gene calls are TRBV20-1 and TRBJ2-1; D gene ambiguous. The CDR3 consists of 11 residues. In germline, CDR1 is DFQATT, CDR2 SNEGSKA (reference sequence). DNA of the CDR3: TGCAGCCCTTTAGACTACAATGAGCAGTTCTTC. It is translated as CSPLDYNEQFF.

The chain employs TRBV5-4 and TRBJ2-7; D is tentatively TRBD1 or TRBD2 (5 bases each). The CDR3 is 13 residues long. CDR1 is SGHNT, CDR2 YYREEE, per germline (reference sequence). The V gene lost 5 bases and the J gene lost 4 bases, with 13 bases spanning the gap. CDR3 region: CASSRDGKYEQYF. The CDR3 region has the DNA TGTGCCAGCAGTCGGGACGGGAAGTACGAGCAGTACTTC.

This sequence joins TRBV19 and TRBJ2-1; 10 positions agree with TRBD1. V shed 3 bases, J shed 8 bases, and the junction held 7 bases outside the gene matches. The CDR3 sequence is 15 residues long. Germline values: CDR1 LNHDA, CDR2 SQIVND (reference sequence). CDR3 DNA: TGTGCCAGTAGTATGGCCGGGACAGGGGTCGATGAGCAGTTCTTC. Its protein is CASSMAGTGVDEQFF.

The CDR3 bases are TGTGCCAGCAGTTACACAGGGAAGAACACTGAAGCTTTCTTT. It codes for CASSYTGKNTEAFF. This rearrangement joins TRBV6-6 to TRBJ1-1, with D possibly TRBD1 on 6 matching bases. CDR1 is MNHNY and CDR2 is SVGAGI in the germline V gene (reference sequence). CDR3 length equals 14 residues. With 2 bases removed from V and 1 base from J, the gap between germline ends came to 8 bases.

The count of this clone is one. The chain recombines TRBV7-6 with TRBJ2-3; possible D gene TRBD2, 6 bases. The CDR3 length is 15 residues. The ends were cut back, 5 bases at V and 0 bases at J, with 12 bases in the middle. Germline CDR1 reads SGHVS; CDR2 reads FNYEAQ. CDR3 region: CASSRAGSSTDTQYF. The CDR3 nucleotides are TGTGCCAGCAGCCGAGCGGGCTCTAGCACAGATACGCAGTATTTT.

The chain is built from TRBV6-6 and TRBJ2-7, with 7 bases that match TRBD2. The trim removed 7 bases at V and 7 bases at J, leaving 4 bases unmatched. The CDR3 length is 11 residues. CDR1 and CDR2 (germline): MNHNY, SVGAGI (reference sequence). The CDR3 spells CASTGGGEQYF. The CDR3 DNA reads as TGTGCCAGCACGGGGGGTGGTGAGCAGTACTTC.

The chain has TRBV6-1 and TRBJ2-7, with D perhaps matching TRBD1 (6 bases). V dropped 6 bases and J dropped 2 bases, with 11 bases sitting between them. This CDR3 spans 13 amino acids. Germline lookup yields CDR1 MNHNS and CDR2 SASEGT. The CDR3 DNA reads TGTGCCAGCAGATGGACAGTTACCTACGAGCAGTACTTC. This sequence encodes CASRWTVTYEQYF.

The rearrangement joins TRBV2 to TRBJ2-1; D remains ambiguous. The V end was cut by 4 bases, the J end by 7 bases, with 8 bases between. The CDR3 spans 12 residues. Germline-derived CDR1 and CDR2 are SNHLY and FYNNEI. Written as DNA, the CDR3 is TGTGCCAGCAGTGCTGTAGGGAATGAGCAGTTCTTC. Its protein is CASSAVGNEQFF.

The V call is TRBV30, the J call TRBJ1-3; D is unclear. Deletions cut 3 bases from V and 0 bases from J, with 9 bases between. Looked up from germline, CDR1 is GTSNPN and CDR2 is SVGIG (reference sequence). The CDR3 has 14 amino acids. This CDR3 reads CAWSGESSGNTIYF. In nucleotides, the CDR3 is TGTGCCTGGAGCGGTGAGAGCTCTGGAAACACCATATATTTT.

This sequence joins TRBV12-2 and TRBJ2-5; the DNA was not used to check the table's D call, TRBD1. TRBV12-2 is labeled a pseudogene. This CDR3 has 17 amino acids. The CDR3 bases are TGTGCAAGTCGCCACGGGAAGAGGGACAACCGCCAAGAGACCCAGTACTTC. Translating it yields CASRHGKRDNRQETQYF.

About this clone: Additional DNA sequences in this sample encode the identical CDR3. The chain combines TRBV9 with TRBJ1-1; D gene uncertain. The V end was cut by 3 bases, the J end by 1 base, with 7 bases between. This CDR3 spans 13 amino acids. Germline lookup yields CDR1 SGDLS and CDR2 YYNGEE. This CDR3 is CASSAHSNTEAFF. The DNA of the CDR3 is TGTGCCAGCAGCGCACATTCGAACACTGAAGCTTTCTTT.

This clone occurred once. The CDR3 DNA is TGCGCCAGCAGCCAAATACAGGGCGGCAATTCACCCCTCCACTTT. Translated: CASSQIQGGNSPLHF. This rearrangement joins TRBV4-3 to TRBJ1-6; tentative D call: TRBD1 (6 bases). The germline CDR1 and CDR2 sequences are LGHNA and YSLEER. CDR3 size: 15 residues. V was clipped by 2 bases and J by 7 bases, with 12 bases between them.

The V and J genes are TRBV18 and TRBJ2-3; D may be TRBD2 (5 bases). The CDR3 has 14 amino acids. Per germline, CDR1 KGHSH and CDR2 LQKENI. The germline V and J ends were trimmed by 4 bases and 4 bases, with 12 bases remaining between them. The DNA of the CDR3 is TGTGCCAGCTCACGATGGACGGAGGCAGATACGCAGTATTTT. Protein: CASSRWTEADTQYF.

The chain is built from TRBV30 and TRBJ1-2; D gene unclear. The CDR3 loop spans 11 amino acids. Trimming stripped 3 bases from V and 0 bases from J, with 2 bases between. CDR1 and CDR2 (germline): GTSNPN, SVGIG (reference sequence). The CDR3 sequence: CAWRANYGYTF. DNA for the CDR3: TGTGCCTGGAGAGCTAACTATGGCTACACCTTC.

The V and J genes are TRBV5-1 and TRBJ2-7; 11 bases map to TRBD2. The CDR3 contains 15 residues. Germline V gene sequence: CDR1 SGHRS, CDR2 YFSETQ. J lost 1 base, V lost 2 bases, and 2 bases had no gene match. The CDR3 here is CASSFSGRASYEQYF. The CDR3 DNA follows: TGCGCCAGCAGCTTTAGCGGGAGGGCGTCCTACGAGCAGTACTTC. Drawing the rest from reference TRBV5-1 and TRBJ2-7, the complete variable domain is KAGVTQTPRYLIKTRGQQVTLSCSPISGHRSVSWYQQTPGQGLQFLFEYFSETQRNKGNFPGRFSGRQFSNSRSEMNVSTLELGDSALYLCASSFSGRASYEQYFGPGTRLTVT.

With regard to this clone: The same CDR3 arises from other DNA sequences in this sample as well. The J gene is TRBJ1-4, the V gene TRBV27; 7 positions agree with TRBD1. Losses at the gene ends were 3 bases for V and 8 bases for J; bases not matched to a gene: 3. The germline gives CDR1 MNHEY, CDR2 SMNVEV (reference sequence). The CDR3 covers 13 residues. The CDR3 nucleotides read TGTGCCAGCAGTTTCCAGGGGGGCGAAAAACTGTTTTTT. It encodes CASSFQGGEKLFF.

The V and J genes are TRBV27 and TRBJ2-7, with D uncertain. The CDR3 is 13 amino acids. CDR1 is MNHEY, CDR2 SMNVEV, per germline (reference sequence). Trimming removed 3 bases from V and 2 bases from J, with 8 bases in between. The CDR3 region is CASSFRKAYEQYF. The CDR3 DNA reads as TGTGCCAGCAGTTTCCGCAAGGCCTACGAGCAGTACTTC.

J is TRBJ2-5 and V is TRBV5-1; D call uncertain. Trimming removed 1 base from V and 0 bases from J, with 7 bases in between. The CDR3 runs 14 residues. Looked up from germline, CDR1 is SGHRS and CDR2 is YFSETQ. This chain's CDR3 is CASSLNGNQETQYF. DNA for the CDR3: TGCGCCAGCAGCTTGAACGGAAACCAAGAGACCCAGTACTTC.

CDR3 residues: CASSRDVQPQHF. For the CDR3, the DNA is TGTGCCAGTAGTAGGGATGTACAGCCCCAGCATTTT. The rearrangement joins TRBV19 to TRBJ1-5; D not certain. This CDR3 spans 12 amino acids. Trimming stripped 4 bases from V and 7 bases from J, with 8 bases between. Germline V gene sequence: CDR1 LNHDA, CDR2 SQIVND (reference sequence).

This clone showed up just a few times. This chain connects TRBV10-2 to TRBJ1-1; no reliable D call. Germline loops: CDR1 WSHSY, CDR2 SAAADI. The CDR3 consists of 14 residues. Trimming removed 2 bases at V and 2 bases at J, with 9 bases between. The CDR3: CASSEPRRNTEAFF. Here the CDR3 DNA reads TGCGCCAGCAGTGAGCCCCGGAGAAACACTGAAGCTTTCTTT.

The DNA for the CDR3 is TGTGCCAGCACCCCGGACAGGGCCTATGGCTACACCTTC. Translation: CASTPDRAYGYTF. The chain employs TRBV2 and TRBJ1-2, with TRBD1 matching 8 bases. Germline V gene lookup returns CDR1 SNHLY and CDR2 FYNNEI. CDR3 length equals 13 residues. Trimming at V came to 7 bases and at J to 4 bases, leaving 5 bases not matched to a gene.

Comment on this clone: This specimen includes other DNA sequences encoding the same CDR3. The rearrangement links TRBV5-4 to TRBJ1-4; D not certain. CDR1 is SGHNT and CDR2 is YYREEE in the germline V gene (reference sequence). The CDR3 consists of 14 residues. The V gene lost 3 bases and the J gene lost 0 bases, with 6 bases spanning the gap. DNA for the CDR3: TGTGCCAGCAGCTCCTCTGCAACTAATGAAAAACTGTTTTTT. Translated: CASSSSATNEKLFF.

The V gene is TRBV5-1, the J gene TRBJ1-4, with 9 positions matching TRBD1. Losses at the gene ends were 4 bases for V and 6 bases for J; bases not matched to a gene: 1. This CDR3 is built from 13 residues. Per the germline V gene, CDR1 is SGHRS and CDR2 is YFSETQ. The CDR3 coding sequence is TGCGCCAGCAGCCGGGACAGGGATGAAAAACTGTTTTTT. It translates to CASSRDRDEKLFF.